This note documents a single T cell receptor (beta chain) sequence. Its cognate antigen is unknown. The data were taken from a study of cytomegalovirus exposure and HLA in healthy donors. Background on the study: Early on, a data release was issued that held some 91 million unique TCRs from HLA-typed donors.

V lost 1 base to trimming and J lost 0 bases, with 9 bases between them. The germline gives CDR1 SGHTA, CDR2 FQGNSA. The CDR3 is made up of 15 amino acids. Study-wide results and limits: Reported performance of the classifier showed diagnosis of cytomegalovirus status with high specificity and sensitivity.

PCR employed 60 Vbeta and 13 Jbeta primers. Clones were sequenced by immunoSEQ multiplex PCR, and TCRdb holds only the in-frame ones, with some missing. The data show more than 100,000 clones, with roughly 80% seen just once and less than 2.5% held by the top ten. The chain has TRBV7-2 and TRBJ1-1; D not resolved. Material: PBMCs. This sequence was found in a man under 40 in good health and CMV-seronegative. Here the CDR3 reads CASSLGQIMNTEAFF. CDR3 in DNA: TGTGCCAGCAGCTTAGGCCAGATTATGAACACTGAAGCTTTCTTT.